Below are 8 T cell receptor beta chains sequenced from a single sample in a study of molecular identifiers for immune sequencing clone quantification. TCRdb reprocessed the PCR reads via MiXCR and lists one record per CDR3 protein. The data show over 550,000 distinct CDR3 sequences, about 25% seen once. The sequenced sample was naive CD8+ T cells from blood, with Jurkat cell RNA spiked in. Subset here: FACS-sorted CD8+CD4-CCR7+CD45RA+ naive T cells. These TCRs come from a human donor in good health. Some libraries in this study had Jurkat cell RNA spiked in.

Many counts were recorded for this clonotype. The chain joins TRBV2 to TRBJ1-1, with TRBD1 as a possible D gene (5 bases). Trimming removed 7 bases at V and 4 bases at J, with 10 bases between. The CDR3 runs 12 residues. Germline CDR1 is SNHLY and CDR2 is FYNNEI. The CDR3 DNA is TGTGCCAGCATGGTGGGGGGCACTGAAGCTTTCTTT. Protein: CASMVGGTEAFF.

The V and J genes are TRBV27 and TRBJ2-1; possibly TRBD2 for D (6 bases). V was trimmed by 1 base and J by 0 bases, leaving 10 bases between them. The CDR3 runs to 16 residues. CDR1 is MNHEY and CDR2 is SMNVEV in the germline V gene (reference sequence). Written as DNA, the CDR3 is TGTGCCAGCAGTTTATTTGCGGGGAGCTCCTACAATGAGCAGTTCTTC. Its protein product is CASSLFAGSSYNEQFF.

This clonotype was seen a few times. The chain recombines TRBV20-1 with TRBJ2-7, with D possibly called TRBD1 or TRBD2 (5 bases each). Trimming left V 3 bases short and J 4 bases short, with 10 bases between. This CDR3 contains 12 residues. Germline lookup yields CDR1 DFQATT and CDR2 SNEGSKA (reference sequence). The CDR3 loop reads CSASGTSYEQYF. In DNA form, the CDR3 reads TGCAGTGCTAGCGGGACCTCTTACGAGCAGTACTTC.

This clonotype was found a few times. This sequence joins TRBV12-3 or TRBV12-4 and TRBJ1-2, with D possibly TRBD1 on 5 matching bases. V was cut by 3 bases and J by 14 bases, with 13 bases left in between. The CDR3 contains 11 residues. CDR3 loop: CASSFSWTLTF. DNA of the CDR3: TGTGCCAGCAGTTTTTCTTGGACATTGACCTTC.

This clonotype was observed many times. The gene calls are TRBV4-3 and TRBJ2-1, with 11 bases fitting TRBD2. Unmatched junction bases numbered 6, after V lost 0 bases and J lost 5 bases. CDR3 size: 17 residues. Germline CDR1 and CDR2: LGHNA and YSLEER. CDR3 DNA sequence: TGCGCCAGCAGCCAAGAAGTAGCGGGAGGGCCGGACAATGAGCAGTTCTTC. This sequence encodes CASSQEVAGGPDNEQFF.

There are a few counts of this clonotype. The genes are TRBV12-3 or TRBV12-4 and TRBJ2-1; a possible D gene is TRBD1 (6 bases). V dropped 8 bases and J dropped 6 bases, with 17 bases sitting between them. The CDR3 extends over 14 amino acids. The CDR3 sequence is CASRDPIGGNEQFF. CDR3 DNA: TGTGCCAGCCGAGACCCAATAGGGGGCAATGAGCAGTTCTTC.

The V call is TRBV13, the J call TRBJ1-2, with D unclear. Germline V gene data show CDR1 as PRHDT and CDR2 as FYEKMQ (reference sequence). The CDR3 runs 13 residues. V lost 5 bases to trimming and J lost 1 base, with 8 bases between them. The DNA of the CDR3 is TGTGCCAGCAGCACCCAAATTAACTATGGCTACACCTTC. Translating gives CASSTQINYGYTF. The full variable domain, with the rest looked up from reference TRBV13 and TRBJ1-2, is AAGVIQSPRHLIKEKRETATLKCYPIPRHDTVYWYQQGPGQDPQFLISFYEKMQSDKGSIPDRFSAQQFSDYHSELNMSSLELGDSALYFCASSTQINYGYTFGSGTRLTVV.

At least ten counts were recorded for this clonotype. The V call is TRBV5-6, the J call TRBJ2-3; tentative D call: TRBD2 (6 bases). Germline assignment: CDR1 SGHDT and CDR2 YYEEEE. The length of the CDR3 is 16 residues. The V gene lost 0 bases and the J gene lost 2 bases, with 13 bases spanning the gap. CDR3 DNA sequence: TGTGCCAGCAGCTTGGCGGGACTGTACAACACAGATACGCAGTATTTT. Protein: CASSLAGLYNTDTQYF.